The entry that follows covers one T cell receptor beta chain sequence. The target antigen is unknown. This record belongs to a study of T cells in localized non-small cell lung cancer. Assay: immunoSEQ multiplex PCR; the TCRdb copy retains only in-frame clones and omits some. The data contain approximately 15,000 clones, more than 70% of them singletons. Deletions cut 0 bases from V and 9 bases from J, with 8 bases between. Germline loops: CDR1 SGHTA, CDR2 FQGTGA. This CDR3 comprises 12 residues. Whole-study findings and limits: Detection in adjacent lung was observed for a median 57 of the top 100 tumor clones. Sequencing was limited to one tumor region, leaving the possibility of heterogeneity open. Clonality of T cells reached its maximum in uninvolved adjacent lung, surpassing tumor.

Sequences were derived from peripheral blood mononuclear cells, sampled before any cancer treatment. The sequence came from a male donor older than 55 with stage II lung adenocarcinoma. The genes are TRBV7-3 and TRBJ1-1; D is ambiguous. The CDR3 bases are TGTGCCAGCAGCTTAACGGGTGGAAAAGCTTTCTTT. Its translation is CASSLTGGKAFF.